This is a list of T cell receptor beta chains from one sample in a study of blood T cell repertoires in COVID-19. This table comes from immunoSEQ multiplex PCR, and its TCRdb copy is limited to in-frame clones, with some not included. The table shows approximately 240,000 clones, with 75% to 85% occurring only once. Sequencing was done on a sample of peripheral blood. Source of these receptors: a woman aged 40-49 years who had recovered from COVID-19. Both conserved end residues are part of each CDR3. The D gene is left open where the match is weak. Clone size is shown for a subset of rows, as once, few, many or a class of expanded clone.

clone_size,v_call,d_call,j_call,cdr3_aa,cdr3_nt
NA,TRBV12-3/TRBV12-4,NA,TRBJ2-7,CASRPAGETKQYF,TGTGCCAGCAGACCTGCAGGGGAGACAAAGCAGTACTTC
once,TRBV4-2,TRBD2,TRBJ2-1,CASSQRTSGGAYEQFF,TGTGCCAGCAGCCAACGAACTAGCGGGGGGGCCTATGAGCAGTTCTTC
NA,TRBV5-4,TRBD2,TRBJ2-3,CASSLAASGADTQYF,TGTGCCAGCAGCTTGGCCGCTAGCGGGGCAGATACGCAGTATTTT
NA,TRBV5-4,NA,TRBJ1-3,CASSSAIDNTIYF,TGTGCCAGCAGCTCTGCGATAGATAACACCATATATTTT
NA,TRBV12-5,NA,TRBJ2-2,CASGLGLSGGELFF,TGTGCTAGTGGTTTGGGACTTAGTGGCGGGGAGCTGTTTTTT
once,TRBV6-5,NA,TRBJ1-2,CASSDTLRGYGYTF,TGTGCCAGCAGCGACACCCTGCGGGGCTATGGCTACACCTTC
NA,TRBV6-1,NA,TRBJ2-7,CASSEVASSTYEQYF,TGTGCCAGCAGTGAAGTGGCTAGCAGTACCTACGAGCAGTACTTC
NA,TRBV9,NA,TRBJ2-2,CASSVEGDTGELFF,TGTGCCAGCAGCGTAGAGGGAGACACCGGGGAGCTGTTTTTT
few,TRBV6-5,NA,TRBJ1-3,CASSYSLDGGLNTIYF,TGTGCCAGCAGTTACTCACTGGACGGAGGTTTAAACACCATATATTTT
NA,TRBV19,NA,TRBJ2-7,CARSPSKRGYEQYF,TGTGCCAGGAGCCCGAGCAAACGGGGCTACGAGCAGTACTTC
NA,TRBV3-1/TRBV3-2,NA,TRBJ2-7,CASSQGWAGGEQYF,TGTGCCAGCAGCCAAGGATGGGCAGGAGGCGAGCAGTACTTC
few,TRBV3-1/TRBV3-2,NA,TRBJ2-7,CASSQGGSSEQYF,TGTGCCAGCAGCCAAGGCGGCAGTTCCGAGCAGTACTTC
NA,TRBV7-9,NA,TRBJ1-1,CASSSKIPERDETFF,TGTGCCAGCAGCTCGAAAATACCGGAGCGGGACGAAACTTTCTTT
NA,TRBV2,NA,TRBJ1-1,CASSMAVRTEAFF,TGTGCCAGCAGTATGGCCGTACGCACTGAAGCTTTCTTT
NA,TRBV5-8,NA,TRBJ2-7,CASSLGWSGGEQYF,TGTGCCAGCAGCTTGGGGTGGTCGGGTGGCGAGCAGTACTTC
NA,TRBV18,NA,TRBJ1-4,CASSPNPSEKLFF,TGTGCCAGCTCACCAAATCCTAGTGAAAAACTGTTTTTT
NA,TRBV6-6,NA,TRBJ2-5,CASTYGGIQETQYF,TGTGCCAGCACCTATGGGGGGATCCAAGAGACCCAGTACTTC
NA,TRBV18,NA,TRBJ1-2,CASSDGRGRANYGYTF,TGTGCCAGCTCGGATGGACGTGGGAGAGCTAACTATGGCTACACCTTC
NA,TRBV11-2,NA,TRBJ1-1,CASMIMEGMNTEAFF,TGTGCCAGCATGATAATGGAGGGTATGAACACTGAAGCTTTCTTT
NA,TRBV25-1,NA,TRBJ1-2,CASSELQDNYGYTF,TGTGCCAGCAGTGAATTACAGGATAACTATGGCTACACCTTC
NA,TRBV5-5,TRBD2,TRBJ2-1,CASSLGWTSGNNEQFF,TGTGCCAGCAGCTTGGGTTGGACTAGCGGGAACAATGAGCAGTTCTTC
NA,TRBV7-2,TRBD2,TRBJ2-5,CASSLALGAGGFQETQYF,TGTGCCAGCAGCTTAGCGCTGGGAGCGGGGGGATTCCAAGAGACCCAGTACTTC
NA,TRBV28,NA,TRBJ2-7,CASSLYEEQYF,TGTGCCAGCAGTTTATACGAGGAGCAGTACTTC
NA,TRBV7-8,NA,TRBJ2-3,CASSLDIRGTSPAYF,TGTGCCAGCAGCTTGGATATCCGAGGGACTTCTCCAGCGTATTTT
NA,TRBV19,NA,TRBJ1-1,CASTITAGVSAFF,TGTGCCAGTACCATAACGGCGGGAGTTTCTGCTTTCTTT
NA,TRBV7-8,NA,TRBJ1-1,CASSLAPGNTEAFF,TGTGCCAGCAGCTTAGCTCCCGGGAACACTGAAGCTTTCTTT
NA,TRBV12-3/TRBV12-4,NA,TRBJ2-2,CASSLLNRELFF,TGTGCCAGCAGTTTACTTAATAGGGAGCTGTTTTTT
NA,TRBV7-2,NA,TRBJ1-5,CASRGVNSNQPQHF,TGTGCCAGCAGAGGAGTAAATAGCAATCAGCCCCAGCATTTT
NA,TRBV4-2,TRBD1,TRBJ1-1,CASSQESDRGWTEAFF,TGTGCCAGCAGCCAAGAATCGGACAGGGGCTGGACTGAAGCTTTCTTT
once,TRBV2,NA,TRBJ2-3,CASSLRLDSTDTQYF,TGTGCCAGCAGCCTACGACTAGATAGCACAGATACGCAGTATTTT
NA,TRBV5-1,TRBD2,TRBJ2-1,CASSSLAGVPYNEQFF,TGCGCCAGCAGCTCTTTAGCGGGGGTACCGTACAATGAGCAGTTCTTC
NA,TRBV5-1,NA,TRBJ1-1,CASSFQENTEAFF,TGCGCCAGCAGCTTTCAGGAAAACACTGAAGCTTTCTTT
NA,TRBV24-1,NA,TRBJ2-1,CATSDNANEQFF,TGTGCCACCAGTGATAACGCGAATGAGCAGTTCTTC
NA,TRBV5-4,NA,TRBJ1-1,CASSLDRTEAFF,TGTGCCAGCAGCTTGGACAGGACTGAAGCTTTCTTT
once,TRBV3-1/TRBV3-2,TRBD1,TRBJ2-2,CASSQAGGHGELFF,TGTGCCAGCAGCCAAGCAGGGGGACACGGGGAGCTGTTTTTT
NA,TRBV12-3/TRBV12-4,NA,TRBJ1-5,CASSLKGNQPQHF,TGTGCCAGCAGTTTAAAGGGGAATCAGCCCCAGCATTTT
NA,TRBV9,NA,TRBJ1-1,CASSARSGGAFF,TGTGCCAGCAGCGCCCGGTCGGGAGGAGCTTTCTTT
NA,TRBV7-2,TRBD1,TRBJ1-2,CASSGPPGQGYGYTF,TGTGCCAGCAGCGGACCGCCGGGACAGGGGTATGGCTACACCTTC
NA,TRBV2,NA,TRBJ1-4,CASKPTGNEKLFF,TGTGCCAGCAAGCCGACAGGCAATGAAAAACTGTTTTTT
once,TRBV20-1,NA,TRBJ1-2,CSASGGADYGYTF,TGCAGTGCTAGTGGCGGGGCCGACTATGGCTACACCTTC
NA,TRBV7-6,TRBD1,TRBJ1-1,CASSTTGALNTEAFF,TGTGCCAGCAGCACGACAGGGGCCCTGAACACTGAAGCTTTCTTT
many,TRBV7-8,NA,TRBJ2-1,CASSLVFRTQGSNEQFF,TGTGCCAGCAGCTTAGTTTTCAGGACCCAGGGTTCGAATGAGCAGTTCTTC
few,TRBV19,NA,TRBJ1-5,CASSIDRRNSNQPQHF,TGTGCCAGTAGTATAGATAGGCGGAATAGCAATCAGCCCCAGCATTTT
few,TRBV14,NA,TRBJ2-7,CASSQDLLAQYF,TGTGCCAGCAGCCAAGATCTTTTAGCGCAGTACTTC
many,TRBV5-1,NA,TRBJ2-2,CASSLADRNTGELFF,TGCGCCAGCAGCTTGGCCGACAGGAACACCGGGGAGCTGTTTTTT
NA,TRBV3-1/TRBV3-2,NA,TRBJ1-1,CASSQSGWDTEAFF,TGTGCCAGCAGCCAGTCGGGGTGGGACACTGAAGCTTTCTTT
NA,TRBV6-5,TRBD1,TRBJ1-5,CASSPQGVYQPQHF,TGTGCCAGCAGTCCACAGGGGGTGTATCAGCCCCAGCATTTT
NA,TRBV4-3,TRBD1,TRBJ1-4,CASSQARGQGWEKLFF,TGCGCCAGCAGCCAAGCCCGAGGACAGGGCTGGGAAAAACTGTTTTTT
many,TRBV9,TRBD1,TRBJ1-6,CASSVSDRSGSPLHF,TGTGCCAGCAGCGTATCGGACAGGTCCGGTTCACCCCTCCACTTT
NA,TRBV28,TRBD2,TRBJ2-5,CASSPGLAADAWETQYF,TGTGCCAGCAGTCCGGGACTAGCGGCGGACGCTTGGGAGACCCAGTACTTC
NA,TRBV11-3,TRBD1,TRBJ2-3,CASSLRVDRVADTQYF,TGTGCCAGCAGCTTAAGGGTGGACAGGGTAGCGGATACGCAGTATTTT
many,TRBV5-4,TRBD1,TRBJ1-6,CASQASDRATSPLHF,TGTGCCAGCCAAGCTTCGGACAGGGCGACTTCACCCCTCCACTTT
few,TRBV19,NA,TRBJ2-1,CASSIGGSYNEQFF,TGTGCCAGTAGTATAGGGGGCAGTTACAATGAGCAGTTCTTC
NA,TRBV29-1,NA,TRBJ2-7,CSVATGSYEQYF,TGCAGCGTAGCGACAGGCTCCTACGAGCAGTACTTC